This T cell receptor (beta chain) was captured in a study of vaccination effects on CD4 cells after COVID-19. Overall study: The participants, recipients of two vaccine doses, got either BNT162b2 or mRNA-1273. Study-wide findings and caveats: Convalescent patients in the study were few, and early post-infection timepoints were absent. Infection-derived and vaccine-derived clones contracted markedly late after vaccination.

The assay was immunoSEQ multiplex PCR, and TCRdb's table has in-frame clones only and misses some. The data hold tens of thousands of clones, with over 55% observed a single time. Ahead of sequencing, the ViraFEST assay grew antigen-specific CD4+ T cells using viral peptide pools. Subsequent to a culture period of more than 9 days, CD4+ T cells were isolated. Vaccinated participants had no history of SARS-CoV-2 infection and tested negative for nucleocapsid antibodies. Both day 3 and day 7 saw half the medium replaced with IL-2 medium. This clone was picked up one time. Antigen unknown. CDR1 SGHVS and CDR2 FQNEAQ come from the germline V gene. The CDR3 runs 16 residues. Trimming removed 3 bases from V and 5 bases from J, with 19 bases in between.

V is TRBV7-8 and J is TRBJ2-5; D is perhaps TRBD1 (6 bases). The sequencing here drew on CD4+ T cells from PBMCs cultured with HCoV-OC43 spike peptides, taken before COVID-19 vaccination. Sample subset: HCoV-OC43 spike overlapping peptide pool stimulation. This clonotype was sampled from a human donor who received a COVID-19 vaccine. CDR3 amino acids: CASSFARGSPWETQYF. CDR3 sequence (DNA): TGTGCCAGCAGCTTTGCTAGGGGGTCGCCATGGGAGACCCAGTACTTC.